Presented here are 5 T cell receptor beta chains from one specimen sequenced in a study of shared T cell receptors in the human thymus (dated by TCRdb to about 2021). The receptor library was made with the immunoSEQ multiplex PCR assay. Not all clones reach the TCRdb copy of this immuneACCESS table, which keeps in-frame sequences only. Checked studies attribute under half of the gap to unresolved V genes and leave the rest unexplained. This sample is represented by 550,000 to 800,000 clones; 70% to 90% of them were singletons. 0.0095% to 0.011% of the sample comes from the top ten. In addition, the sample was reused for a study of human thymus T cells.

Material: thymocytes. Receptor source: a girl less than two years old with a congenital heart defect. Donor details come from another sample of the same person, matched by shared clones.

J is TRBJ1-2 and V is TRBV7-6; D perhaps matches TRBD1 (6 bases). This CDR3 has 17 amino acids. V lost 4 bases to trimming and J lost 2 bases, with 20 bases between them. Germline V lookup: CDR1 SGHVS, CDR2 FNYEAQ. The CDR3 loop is CASSSQPGVAENYGYTF. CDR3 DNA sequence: TGTGCCAGCAGCTCCCAACCAGGGGTGGCAGAGAACTATGGCTACACCTTC.

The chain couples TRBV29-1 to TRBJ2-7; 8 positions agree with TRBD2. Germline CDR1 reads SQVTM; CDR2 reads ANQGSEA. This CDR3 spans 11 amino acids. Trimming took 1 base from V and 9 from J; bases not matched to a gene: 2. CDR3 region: CSVEGRGGQYF. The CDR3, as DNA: TGCAGCGTTGAAGGTCGGGGGGGGCAGTACTTC.

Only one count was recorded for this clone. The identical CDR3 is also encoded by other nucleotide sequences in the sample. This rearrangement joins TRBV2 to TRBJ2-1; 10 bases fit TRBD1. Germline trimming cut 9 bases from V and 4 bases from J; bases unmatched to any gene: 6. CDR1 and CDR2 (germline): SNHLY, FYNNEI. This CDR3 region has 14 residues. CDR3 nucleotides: TGTGCCAGTTTAAGGGACAGGGGTTACAATGAGCAGTTCTTC. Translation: CASLRDRGYNEQFF.

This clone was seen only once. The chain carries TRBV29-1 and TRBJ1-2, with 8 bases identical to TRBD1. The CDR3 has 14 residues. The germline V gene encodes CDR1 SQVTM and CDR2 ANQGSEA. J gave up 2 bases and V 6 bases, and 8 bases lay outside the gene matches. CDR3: CSVLQGAHNYGYTF. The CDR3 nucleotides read TGCAGCGTACTTCAGGGGGCTCACAACTATGGCTACACCTTC.

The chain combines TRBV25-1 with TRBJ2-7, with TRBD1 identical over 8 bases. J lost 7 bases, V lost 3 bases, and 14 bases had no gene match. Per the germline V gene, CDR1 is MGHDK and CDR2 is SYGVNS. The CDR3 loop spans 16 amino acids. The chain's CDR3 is CASSEGGRQGTEEQYF. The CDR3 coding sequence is TGTGCCAGCAGTGAGGGGGGCCGACAGGGGACGGAAGAGCAGTACTTC.